Below are 15 T cell receptor beta chains sequenced from a single sample in a study of CDR3 diversity in severe acne. Using its own MiXCR run on the PCR reads, TCRdb lists one record per CDR3 protein. The sample has about 100,000 distinct CDR3 sequences; roughly 51% are singletons. Sequenced input: blood. The receptor set was obtained from a male donor with acne.

A remark on this clonotype: This may arise from a read error, as a much more abundant clone is one base away. The chain is built from TRBV6-5 and TRBJ2-5; 11 bases match TRBD1. The V gene's germline CDR1 is MNHEY and CDR2 SVGAGI. CDR3 length: 14 residues. CDR3 bases: TGTGCCGGCAGTCGGACAGGGGGCGAAGAGACCCAGTACTTC. Protein: CAGSRTGGEETQYF.

This clonotype was recorded only once. DNA for the CDR3: TGTGCCAGCACACGGACGAGGAACACTGAAGCTTTCTTT. The encoded protein is CASTRTRNTEAFF. This chain connects TRBV2 to TRBJ1-1; no clear D. V lost 7 bases to trimming and J lost 1 base, with 10 bases between them. Germline CDR1 and CDR2: SNHLY and FYNNEI. CDR3 length: 13 amino acids.

This clonotype appeared a few times. The chain employs TRBV5-1 and TRBJ2-1, with a possible D match to TRBD2 (6 bases). Germline CDR1 reads SGHRS; CDR2 reads YFSETQ. The CDR3 is made up of 15 amino acids. V shed 4 bases and J shed 7 bases, with 18 bases lying between them. The CDR3 sequence: CASSPAPGLENEQFF. CDR3 nucleotide sequence: TGCGCCAGCAGCCCCGCCCCGGGACTTGAAAATGAGCAGTTCTTC.

The genes are TRBV5-1 and TRBJ2-5; tentatively, D is TRBD2 (7 bases). The CDR3 spans 18 residues. V lost 0 bases to trimming and J lost 0 bases, with 18 bases between them. Germline CDR1 SGHRS, CDR2 YFSETQ. The CDR3 DNA reads TGCGCCAGCAGCTTGGTGGGAGGGGGTCCAAAATACCAAGAGACCCAGTACTTC. Translating gives CASSLVGGGPKYQETQYF.

V usage is TRBV7-2 and J usage is TRBJ2-7; TRBD1 aligns across 11 bases. This CDR3 spans 14 amino acids. The junction had 9 bases not matched to a gene; V was cut back by 4 bases and J by 10 bases. The germline gives CDR1 SGHTA, CDR2 FQGNSA. The CDR3 sequence is CASSSGTGGSTQYF. In DNA form, the CDR3 reads TGTGCCAGCAGCTCTGGGACAGGGGGTTCCACCCAGTACTTC.

The chain uses TRBV15 and TRBJ2-7; 8 bases fit TRBD1. This CDR3 has 14 amino acids. V shed 3 bases and J 3 bases; nucleotides not matched to a gene: 4. Germline CDR1 and CDR2: LNHNV and YYDKDF (reference sequence). DNA of the CDR3: TGTGCCACCAGCAGTTACGGACAGGGCTACGAGCAGTACTTC. Protein product: CATSSYGQGYEQYF.

The chain combines TRBV12-3 or TRBV12-4 with TRBJ2-5; TRBD2 matches 10 bases. This CDR3 has 15 residues. J was trimmed by 5 bases and V by 7 bases; bases with no gene match: 10. Here the CDR3 reads CASTQGASGSETQYF. The DNA for the CDR3 is TGTGCCAGCACCCAAGGGGCTAGCGGGAGCGAGACCCAGTACTTC.

V usage is TRBV20-1 and J usage is TRBJ1-5, with D possibly TRBD1 on 6 matching bases. Germline-derived CDR1 and CDR2 are DFQATT and SNEGSKA (reference sequence). The CDR3 sequence is 17 residues long. The V end was cut by 0 bases, the J end by 1 base, with 16 bases between. The CDR3 DNA is TGCAGTGCTAGAGATGCGACAGGCAGGGCGAGCAATCAGCCCCAGCATTTT. Encoded protein: CSARDATGRASNQPQHF.

This clonotype was counted many times. The chain links TRBV5-1 to TRBJ1-6; D ambiguous. Germline loops: CDR1 SGHRS, CDR2 YFSETQ. With 0 bases removed from V and 4 bases from J, the gap between germline ends came to 5 bases. The CDR3 loop spans 14 amino acids. The CDR3 protein is CASSLDRYNSPLHF. The CDR3 coding sequence is TGCGCCAGCAGCTTGGACAGATATAATTCACCCCTCCACTTT.

J is TRBJ2-2 and V is TRBV24-1; the D gene is possibly TRBD2 (6 bases). The CDR3 covers 15 residues. The V end lost 4 bases, the J end lost 6 bases, and 14 bases lay between the germline ends. Germline V lookup: CDR1 KGHDR, CDR2 SFDVKD. The CDR3 DNA sequence: TGTGCCACCAGTGACCCCCAACTAGCAGCCGGGGAGCTGTTTTTT. Protein product: CATSDPQLAAGELFF.

This clonotype was recorded at least ten times. V usage is TRBV7-9 and J usage is TRBJ2-3; D uncertain. This CDR3 has 14 residues. The germline V gene has CDR1 SEHNR and CDR2 FQNEAQ (reference sequence). The ends were cut back, 2 bases at V and 2 bases at J, with 8 bases in the middle. In DNA form, the CDR3 reads TGTGCCAGCAGCTTATCGCAGACCACAGATACGCAGTATTTT. Protein product: CASSLSQTTDTQYF.

This clonotype was seen a few times. A read error may be the cause here, since a much bigger clone is one base away. The chain recombines TRBV12-3 or TRBV12-4 with TRBJ2-5, with D perhaps TRBD1 (6 bases). The CDR3 loop spans 14 amino acids. CDR3 nucleotide sequence: TGTGCCGGCAGTCCCACAGGGTTGAAAGGGACCCAGTACTTC. Protein product: CAGSPTGLKGTQYF.

This clonotype was detected ten times or more. The gene calls are TRBV2 and TRBJ2-3; no clear D. The CDR3 extends over 12 amino acids. The V gene lost 5 bases and the J gene lost 6 bases, with 9 bases spanning the gap. Germline CDR1 reads SNHLY; CDR2 reads FYNNEI. The CDR3 region is CASSPPIDTQYF. CDR3 DNA sequence: TGTGCCAGCAGTCCTCCTATTGATACGCAGTATTTT.

The rearrangement links TRBV10-3 to TRBJ1-5, with D possibly TRBD1 on 6 matching bases. The germline gives CDR1 ENHRY, CDR2 SYGVKD. V lost 3 bases and J lost 4, with 16 bases in between. The CDR3 is 16 residues long. CDR3 nucleotide sequence: TGTGCCATCAGTGAATTCCTAAGACAGGAAAATCAGCCCCAGCATTTT. Its translation: CAISEFLRQENQPQHF.

In this sample, this clonotype turned up a few times. This chain links TRBV12-3 or TRBV12-4 with TRBJ2-1; possibly TRBD1 or TRBD2 for D (5 bases each). The CDR3 runs 13 residues. V lost 1 base and J 12 bases, leaving 13 bases between the germline ends. The CDR3 DNA is TGTGCCAGCAGTTTAGGTGGGGGTTTGGTGCAGTTCTTC. Protein: CASSLGGGLVQFF.